The following is a T cell receptor beta chain sequence with its context. The data were obtained in a study of blood T cell repertoires in COVID-19. As for the study in general: Whether acute or convalescent, the COVID-19 samples came from the United States, Italy and Spain.

Method: immunoSEQ multiplex PCR; TCRdb's copy keeps in-frame clones and lacks some. Here the sample spans under 140,000 clones, less than 85% being singletons. The CDR3 consists of 16 residues. Germline V gene lookup returns CDR1 LGHDT and CDR2 YNNKEL (reference sequence). V lost 1 base and J lost 1, with 10 bases in between. V is TRBV3-1 (or the pseudogene TRBV3-2) and J is TRBJ2-2; D might be TRBD2 (6 bases). This clonotype originated in a woman of 80 years or more with acute or convalescent COVID-19. Sequencing input: peripheral blood. For the CDR3, the DNA is TGTGCCAGCAGCCAAGGCTGGCGGGGGAACACCGGGGAGCTGTTTTTT. Translated: CASSQGWRGNTGELFF.